This TCR beta chain appears in the sequencing data of a study of blood T cell repertoires in COVID-19. The CDR3 has 16 residues. Germline V gives CDR1 SGDLS, CDR2 YYNGEE. The junction had 10 bases not matched to a gene; V was cut back by 2 bases and J by 2 bases. Authors' processing steps: Counts of nucleated cells, estimated from reference gene primer amplification, were obtained. TCRdb keeps only in-frame clones here, not all; method: immunoSEQ multiplex PCR. V, J and clone size reflect that table, while D and trimming were determined from the DNA. The data contain about 190,000 clones, approximately 82% of them seen just once; the ten biggest clones take up 8% to 11%.

The sample was peripheral blood. The gene calls are TRBV9 and TRBJ2-7, with 7 bases that match TRBD2. This receptor was taken from an elderly woman with active or convalescent COVID-19. The CDR3, as DNA: TGTGCCAGCAGCGTGGGGGGAGGGGCCTCTCCCTACGAGCAGTACTTC. This codes for CASSVGGGASPYEQYF.